Listed below are T cell receptor beta chains from one sample, sequenced in a study of blood T cell repertoires in COVID-19. TCRdb keeps only in-frame clones here, not all; method: immunoSEQ multiplex PCR. The repertoire includes some 180,000 clones, approximately 91% of them detected once, and roughly 5% sits in the top ten. The sequenced material came from peripheral blood. The receptors stem from a man aged 18 to 30 with COVID-19, enrolled during active disease. Both conserved end residues are part of each CDR3. D genes are given only for firm matches. A clone size is listed for some rows: how often the clone was seen (once, few, many), or a class if it is expanded.

j_gene | abundance | d_gene | v_gene | CDR3nt | CDR3aa
TRBJ2-6 | once | - | TRBV30 | TGTGCCTGGAGCGGGTCTGGGGCCAACGTCCTGACTTTC | CAWSGSGANVLTF
TRBJ2-3 | - | TRBD1 | TRBV27 | TGTGCCAGCGGGCTGGACAGGGGGACAGATACGCAGTATTTT | CASGLDRGTDTQYF
TRBJ2-7 | - | - | TRBV27 | TGTGCCAGCAGTTTTGGCAGGGACTACGAGCAGTACTTC | CASSFGRDYEQYF
TRBJ1-3 | once | TRBD1 | TRBV5-1 | TGCGCCAGCAGCTTGGACCGGACAGGAGATTTACTGTCTGGAAACACCATATATTTT | CASSLDRTGDLLSGNTIYF
TRBJ2-2 | - | - | TRBV6-4 | TGTGCTTCACGCCAGGGGAACACCGGGGAGCTGTTTTTT | CASRQGNTGELFF
TRBJ1-1 | - | - | TRBV9 | TGTGCCAGCAGCGTAGGAGGGACTATGAACACTGAAGCTTTCTTT | CASSVGGTMNTEAFF
TRBJ2-1 | - | - | TRBV19 | TGTGCCAGTAGTCCGGGAAACAATGAGCAGTTCTTC | CASSPGNNEQFF
TRBJ2-2 | - | TRBD2 | TRBV5-1 | TGCGCCAGCAGCCCAGCGGGAGGACAGAACACCGGGGAGCTGTTTTTT | CASSPAGGQNTGELFF
TRBJ1-2 | - | TRBD1 | TRBV2 | TGTGCCAGCAGTGAAAGGTCGGCAGGGGGAATTTATGGCTACACCTTC | CASSERSAGGIYGYTF
TRBJ2-1 | - | TRBD1 | TRBV5-1 | TGCGCCAGCAGCCCGGGACAGGGGTCCTACAATGAGCAGTTCTTC | CASSPGQGSYNEQFF
TRBJ2-7 | - | - | TRBV28 | TGTGCCAGCACTAATACCGGGACACCTTACGAGCAGTACTTC | CASTNTGTPYEQYF
TRBJ1-5 | - | - | TRBV18 | TGTGCCAGCTCATTTGATGGGGGGGCTAGCAATCAGCCCCAGCATTTT | CASSFDGGASNQPQHF
TRBJ1-2 | once | - | TRBV12-3/TRBV12-4 | TGTGCCAGCAGTGGACAGACTAACTATGGCTACACCTTC | CASSGQTNYGYTF
TRBJ2-7 | - | TRBD2 | TRBV7-2 | TGTGCCAGCAGCTTGGAGCGGGACTACGAGCAGTACTTC | CASSLERDYEQYF
TRBJ2-1 | - | TRBD2 | TRBV24-1 | TGTGCCACCAGTGATCCCGCGGGAGGGGTCACGGCTTACAATGAGCAGTTCTTC | CATSDPAGGVTAYNEQFF
TRBJ2-1 | - | - | TRBV19 | TGTGCCAGTAGTCCCCAAAGCGACAATGAGCAGTTCTTC | CASSPQSDNEQFF
TRBJ2-3 | - | TRBD1 | TRBV29-1 | TGCAGCGTTGAAGTTGGACAGGTCACAGATACGCAGTATTTT | CSVEVGQVTDTQYF
TRBJ1-2 | once | - | TRBV28 | TGTGCCAGCAGTCCGGCGGGGGGAACTAACTATGGCTACACCTTC | CASSPAGGTNYGYTF
TRBJ2-1 | - | TRBD1 | TRBV7-9 | TGTGCCAGCAGCTCGACAGGGGGAGGTTGGAATGAGCAGTTCTTC | CASSSTGGGWNEQFF
TRBJ1-1 | many | TRBD1 | TRBV7-9 | TGTGCCAGCAGGGACAGGGGAAATGAAGCTTTCTTT | CASRDRGNEAFF
TRBJ1-1 | - | - | TRBV14 | TGTGCCAGCAGCCAAGATGGGAGGGAGGCTTTCTTT | CASSQDGREAFF
TRBJ2-1 | - | TRBD2 | TRBV18 | TGTGCCAGCACAGCGGGAGTCTCCTACAATGAGCAGTTCTTC | CASTAGVSYNEQFF
TRBJ2-7 | - | TRBD2 | TRBV19 | TGTGCCAGTAGTCTCTTGGGACTAGCGGCTTCCTACGAGCAGTACTTC | CASSLLGLAASYEQYF
TRBJ1-5 | - | - | TRBV6-6 | TGTGCCAGCAGTTATGGTGGGAGTCAGCCCCAGCATTTT | CASSYGGSQPQHF
TRBJ2-7 | - | TRBD1 | TRBV28 | TGTGCCAGCAGTCCGTTCCCTACAGGGGCCCCAAGGGGAGAGCAGTACTTC | CASSPFPTGAPRGEQYF
TRBJ2-1 | few | TRBD2 | TRBV4-2 | TGTGCCAGCAGCCAAGGGACTAGCTACAATGAGCAGTTCTTC | CASSQGTSYNEQFF
TRBJ2-7 | - | TRBD2 | TRBV11-2 | TGTGCCAGCAGGGTAGCGGGAGGGGCATACGAGCAGTACTTC | CASRVAGGAYEQYF
TRBJ2-6 | - | TRBD1 | TRBV7-9 | TGTGCCATCGACAGGGCCTCTGGGGCCAACGTCCTGACTTTC | CAIDRASGANVLTF
TRBJ2-1 | - | TRBD2 | TRBV5-6 | TGTGCCAGCAGCTTTGGACTAGAGACCTACAATGAGCAGTTCTTC | CASSFGLETYNEQFF
TRBJ2-2 | - | TRBD2 | TRBV5-4 | TGTGCCAGCAGTAGAGGGACTAGCGGGAGGCTTCAGAACACCGGGGAGCTGTTTTTT | CASSRGTSGRLQNTGELFF
TRBJ1-2 | - | TRBD1 | TRBV28 | TGTGCCAGCACTGACAGGGGGCCTTCTAACTATGGCTACACCTTC | CASTDRGPSNYGYTF
TRBJ2-2 | - | TRBD2 | TRBV6-5 | TGTGCCAGCAGGAGGACTAGCCTAAACACCGGGGAGCTGTTTTTT | CASRRTSLNTGELFF
TRBJ1-6 | - | TRBD1 | TRBV6-5 | TGTGCCAGCAGCGGGACAGGAGTCTCCCTCCACTTT | CASSGTGVSLHF
TRBJ1-2 | - | TRBD1 | TRBV9 | TGTGCCAGCAGCCCAGCAGGGGACAGGGGACCAGGGTATGGCTACACCTTC | CASSPAGDRGPGYGYTF
TRBJ2-1 | - | - | TRBV28 | TGTGCCAGCAGTTCCTACGTCGGGGGTGAGCAGTTCTTC | CASSSYVGGEQFF
TRBJ2-1 | once | - | TRBV27 | TGTGCCAGCAGTTGGGGGACTCTCACCCACAATGAGCAGTTCTTC | CASSWGTLTHNEQFF
TRBJ2-2 | - | TRBD2 | TRBV7-2 | TGTGCCAGCAGCTTAGGTGTCGGCGGGAGCTGGGGCACCGGGGAGCTGTTTTTT | CASSLGVGGSWGTGELFF
TRBJ1-5 | once | TRBD1 | TRBV29-1 | TGCAGCGTTGGGGACAGCTACAATCAGCCCCAGCATTTT | CSVGDSYNQPQHF
TRBJ1-1 | - | - | TRBV9 | TGTGCCAGCAGCGGACAGTTGAACACTGAAGCTTTCTTT | CASSGQLNTEAFF
TRBJ1-6 | - | TRBD1 | TRBV19 | TGTGCCAGTAGTGCCGGGACAGCTAATTCACCCCTCCACTTT | CASSAGTANSPLHF
TRBJ1-1 | once | - | TRBV4-1 | TGCGCCAGCAGCCAAGGTCCGGGGAGTGGGAACACTGAAGCTTTCTTT | CASSQGPGSGNTEAFF
TRBJ1-1 | - | - | TRBV30 | TGTGCCTCAACAAGGGGCACTGAAGCTTTCTTT | CASTRGTEAFF